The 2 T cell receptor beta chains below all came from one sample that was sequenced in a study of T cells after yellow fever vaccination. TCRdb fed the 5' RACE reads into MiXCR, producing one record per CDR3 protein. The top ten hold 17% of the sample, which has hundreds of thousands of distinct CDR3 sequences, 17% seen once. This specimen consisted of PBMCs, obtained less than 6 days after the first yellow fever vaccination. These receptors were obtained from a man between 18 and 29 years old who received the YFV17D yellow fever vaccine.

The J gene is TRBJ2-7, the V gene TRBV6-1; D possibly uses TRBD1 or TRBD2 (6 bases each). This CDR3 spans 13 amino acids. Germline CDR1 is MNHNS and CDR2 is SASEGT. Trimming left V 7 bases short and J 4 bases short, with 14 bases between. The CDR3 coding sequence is TGTGCCAGCACTGCGAGGGGGGATTACGAGCAGTACTTC. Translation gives CASTARGDYEQYF.

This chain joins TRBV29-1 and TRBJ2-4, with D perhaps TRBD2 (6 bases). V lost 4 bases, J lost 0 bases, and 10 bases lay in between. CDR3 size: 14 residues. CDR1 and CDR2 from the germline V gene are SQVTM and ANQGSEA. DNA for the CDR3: TGCAGCGTTGCGCGGGGATTAGCCAAAAACATTCAGTACTTC. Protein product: CSVARGLAKNIQYF.